Listed here are 18 T cell receptor beta chains from one sample, sequenced in a study of T cell responses to AZD1222 COVID-19 vaccine. Only in-frame clones appear in the TCRdb table, and some are missing; sequencing was by immunoSEQ multiplex PCR. The sample comprises more than 85,000 clones, roughly nine tenths of which are singletons, and around 8.1% rests with the top ten. Sample: peripheral blood, taken on day 0 of AZD1222 vaccination. The receptor source for this set is an adult in good health.

The CDR3 region is CASSLGPASNQPQHF. DNA for the CDR3: TGTGCCAGCAGCTTGGGACCGGCTAGCAATCAGCCCCAGCATTTT. The chain combines TRBV7-6 with TRBJ1-5; tentative D call: TRBD1 (5 bases). This CDR3 contains 15 residues. Germline assignment: CDR1 SGHVS and CDR2 FNYEAQ. The V end was cut by 3 bases, the J end by 0 bases, with 9 bases between. The full variable domain, its missing parts supplied by reference TRBV7-6 and TRBJ1-5, is GAGVSQSPRYKVTKRGQDVALRCDPISGHVSLYWYRQALGQGPEFLTYFNYEAQQDKSGLPNDRFSAERPEGSISTLTIQRTEQRDSAMYRCASSLGPASNQPQHFGDGTRLSIL.

The rearrangement uses TRBV3-1 (or the pseudogene TRBV3-2) and TRBJ1-1; possibly TRBD1 for D (5 bases). Trimming took 5 bases from V and 6 from J, leaving 16 bases between them. This CDR3 comprises 14 residues. Germline V CDR1 and CDR2: LGHDT, YNNKEL (reference sequence). The CDR3 DNA sequence: TGTGCCAGCAGCTCCAGTGGGGCGGGGGCTGAAGCTTTCTTT. Translation gives CASSSSGAGAEAFF.

The chain carries TRBV5-5 and TRBJ2-7, with D perhaps matching TRBD2 (5 bases). CDR1 is SGHKS and CDR2 is YYEKEE in the germline V gene (reference sequence). The V end lost 1 base, the J end lost 2 bases, and 10 bases lay between the germline ends. CDR3 length: 14 amino acids. The CDR3 nucleotides read TGTGCCAGCAGCTTGTTCGGGGATACCTACGAGCAGTACTTC. Translated, it gives CASSLFGDTYEQYF.

This rearrangement joins TRBV4-1 to TRBJ1-6, with a possible D match to TRBD1 (6 bases). Trimming removed 0 bases at V and 10 bases at J, with 16 bases between. This CDR3 spans 16 amino acids. The germline CDR1 and CDR2 sequences are MGHRA and YSYEKL. The CDR3: CASSQEVQGSRSPLHF. The DNA for the CDR3 is TGCGCCAGCAGCCAAGAAGTCCAGGGGTCTAGGTCACCCCTCCACTTT.

This clone was seen just once. The gene calls are TRBV9 and TRBJ1-6; tentative D call: TRBD1 (6 bases). The length of the CDR3 is 17 residues. V gave up 0 bases and J gave up 1 base, with 11 bases separating them. Germline assignment: CDR1 SGDLS and CDR2 YYNGEE. DNA for the CDR3: TGTGCCAGCAGCGTAGGACAGGTCAGGTCCTATAATTCACCCCTCCACTTT. As protein: CASSVGQVRSYNSPLHF.

V usage is TRBV11-2 and J usage is TRBJ2-1, with D unclear. CDR3 length: 11 amino acids. The germline V gene has CDR1 SGHAT and CDR2 FQNNGV. Trimming cost V 5 bases and J 13 bases, with 12 bases left between them. The CDR3 is CASSDNGYQFF. The CDR3 nucleotides are TGTGCCAGCAGCGATAACGGGTATCAGTTCTTC.

V usage is TRBV5-1 and J usage is TRBJ2-7, with 8 bases that match TRBD1. The CDR3 extends over 15 amino acids. V lost 4 bases to trimming and J lost 0 bases; unmatched junction nucleotides: 6. The germline V gene has CDR1 SGHRS and CDR2 YFSETQ. This CDR3 is CASSPNRGSSYEQYF. The CDR3 DNA is TGCGCCAGCAGCCCAAACAGGGGGTCCTCCTACGAGCAGTACTTC.

This clone was recorded only once. This chain joins TRBV5-1 and TRBJ1-1, with D maybe TRBD1 (6 bases). Trimming took off 1 base at V and 1 base at J, with 17 bases between the two ends. Germline CDR1 is SGHRS and CDR2 is YFSETQ. The CDR3 extends over 17 amino acids. The CDR3: CASSLFRAQGQNTEAFF. As DNA, the CDR3 is TGCGCCAGCAGCTTGTTCCGGGCGCAGGGGCAGAACACTGAAGCTTTCTTT.

V usage is TRBV13 and J usage is TRBJ1-2; 7 bases map to TRBD1. V lost 2 bases and J lost 4; bases outside the gene matches: 10. There are 16 residues in the CDR3. In germline, CDR1 is PRHDT, CDR2 FYEKMQ (reference sequence). CDR3 loop: CASSLSQGVSGYGYTF. The DNA of the CDR3 is TGTGCCAGCAGCTTATCGCAGGGGGTCAGTGGCTATGGCTACACCTTC. Full variable domain (missing parts from reference TRBV13 and TRBJ1-2): AAGVIQSPRHLIKEKRETATLKCYPIPRHDTVYWYQQGPGQDPQFLISFYEKMQSDKGSIPDRFSAQQFSDYHSELNMSSLELGDSALYFCASSLSQGVSGYGYTFGSGTRLTVV.

This rearrangement joins TRBV30 to TRBJ2-7, with 8 bases fitting TRBD1. Germline lookup yields CDR1 GTSNPN and CDR2 SVGIG (reference sequence). J was trimmed by 5 bases and V by 2 bases; bases with no gene match: 8. This CDR3 has 14 amino acids. The CDR3 reads CAWSSQGASDEQYF. The CDR3 DNA sequence: TGTGCCTGGAGTTCGCAGGGGGCGTCCGACGAGCAGTACTTC. The full variable domain, completed using reference TRBV30 and TRBJ2-7, is SQTIHQWPATLVQPVGSPLSLECTVEGTSNPNLYWYRQAAGRGLQLLFYSVGIGQISSEVPQNLSASRPQDRQFILSSKKLLLSDSGFYLCAWSSQGASDEQYFGPGTRLTVT.

J is TRBJ2-7 and V is TRBV5-4, with no clear D. CDR1 and CDR2 from the germline V gene are SGHNT and YYREEE (reference sequence). This CDR3 contains 13 residues. The V gene lost 2 bases and the J gene lost 3 bases, with 9 bases spanning the gap. CDR3 bases: TGTGCCAGCAGCTTTGTGGCTAACTACGAGCAGTACTTC. It is translated as CASSFVANYEQYF.

The chain uses TRBV19 and TRBJ1-1; 7 nucleotides line up with TRBD1. Germline V gene data show CDR1 as LNHDA and CDR2 as SQIVND (reference sequence). V gave up 3 bases and J gave up 11 bases; unmatched junction bases: 9. The CDR3 spans 13 residues. The CDR3 sequence: CASSISRGSRAFF. The CDR3 DNA follows: TGTGCCAGTAGTATTTCCAGGGGGAGTAGGGCTTTCTTT.

This chain links TRBV5-1 with TRBJ1-2, with D perhaps matching TRBD1 (6 bases). The germline V gene has CDR1 SGHRS and CDR2 YFSETQ. Trimming left V 0 bases short and J 6 bases short, with 12 bases between. CDR3 length equals 14 residues. DNA for the CDR3: TGCGCCAGCAGCTTGGTTCCGGGGGCCGATGGCTACACCTTC. Encoded protein: CASSLVPGADGYTF.

This clone was counted once. The chain links TRBV19 to TRBJ2-7; the match to TRBD1 covers 9 bases. Germline values: CDR1 LNHDA, CDR2 SQIVND (reference sequence). With V trimmed by 5 bases and J by 1 base, 9 bases remained unmatched. The CDR3 is made up of 16 amino acids. CDR3 sequence reads: CASSQQGAKRSYEQYF. In DNA, the CDR3 is TGTGCCAGTAGTCAACAGGGGGCGAAACGATCCTACGAGCAGTACTTC. Drawing the rest from reference TRBV19 and TRBJ2-7, the complete variable domain is DGGITQSPKYLFRKEGQNVTLSCEQNLNHDAMYWYRQDPGQGLRLIYYSQIVNDFQKGDIAEGYSVSREKKESFPLTVTSAQKNPTAFYLCASSQQGAKRSYEQYFGPGTRLTVT.

This clone has only a few counts. J is TRBJ2-7 and V is TRBV27; either TRBD1 or TRBD2 may supply D (5 bases each). Germline CDR1 is MNHEY and CDR2 is SMNVEV (reference sequence). Trimming cost V 8 bases and J 2 bases, with 10 bases left between them. This CDR3 has 12 residues. CDR3 residues: CASWDLPYEQYF. DNA of the CDR3: TGTGCCAGCTGGGACCTTCCCTACGAGCAGTACTTC.

The V and J genes are TRBV5-1 and TRBJ1-6; D is ambiguous. The CDR3 contains 14 residues. CDR1 and CDR2 from the germline V gene are SGHRS and YFSETQ. Trimming removed 0 bases at V and 9 bases at J, with 10 bases between. The DNA for the CDR3 is TGCGCCAGCAGCTTGGATTGGGCCCGTTCACCCCTCCACTTT. Translation: CASSLDWARSPLHF.

The gene calls are TRBV12-3 or TRBV12-4 and TRBJ1-5, with D unclear. V was pared by 3 bases and J by 0 bases, with 3 bases between. The CDR3 is made up of 13 amino acids. DNA for the CDR3: TGTGCCAGCAGTTTCAGTAGCAATCAGCCCCAGCATTTT. Encoded protein: CASSFSSNQPQHF.

With respect to this clone: One junction end disagrees with the germline gene, perhaps due to a read error. This specimen includes other DNA sequences encoding the same CDR3. CDR3: CASSEFEGTEAFF. CDR3 DNA: TGTGCCAGCAGTGAGTTTGAGGGTACTGAAGCTTTCTTT. This rearrangement joins TRBV10-2 to TRBJ1-1; D uncertain. Germline loops: CDR1 WSHSY, CDR2 SAAADI. This CDR3 is built from 13 residues.